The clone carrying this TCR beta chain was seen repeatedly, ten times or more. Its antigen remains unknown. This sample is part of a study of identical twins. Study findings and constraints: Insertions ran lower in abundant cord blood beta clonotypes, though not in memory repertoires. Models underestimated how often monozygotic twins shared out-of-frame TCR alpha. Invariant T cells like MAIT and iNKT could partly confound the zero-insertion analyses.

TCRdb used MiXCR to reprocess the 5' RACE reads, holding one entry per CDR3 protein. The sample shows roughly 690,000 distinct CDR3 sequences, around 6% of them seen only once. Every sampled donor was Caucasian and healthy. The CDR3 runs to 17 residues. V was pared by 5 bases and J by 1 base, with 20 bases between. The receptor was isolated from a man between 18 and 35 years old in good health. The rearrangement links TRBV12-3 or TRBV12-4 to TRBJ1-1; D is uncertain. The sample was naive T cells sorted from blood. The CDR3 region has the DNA TGTGCCAGCAGTCCCGCCCCCCCCCACAGCTGGAACACTGAAGCTTTCTTT. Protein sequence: CASSPAPPHSWNTEAFF.